This entry lists 17 T cell receptor beta chains sequenced from one sample in a study of vaccination and CD4 T cells after COVID-19. The treatment denotes: 10-day PBMC culture with coronavirus spike peptide pools or control peptides (ViraFEST assay). Pre-COVID-19 pandemic sampling (2011-2018) yielded the unexposed donor's CD4+ T cells. Sequence data for DNA of cultured CD4+ T cells were generated by the Oncomine TCR Beta short-read assay. TCRdb reanalysed the PCR reads using MiXCR and keeps one entry per CDR3 protein. The sample holds some 7,000 distinct CDR3 sequences, around 31% seen once. These receptors have no identified antigens. Material: CD4+ T cells from blood, cultured in vitro. These receptors came from a human donor in good health.

V is TRBV7-8 and J is TRBJ2-2; no clear D. The CDR3 loop spans 11 amino acids. V lost 7 bases to trimming and J lost 8 bases, with 8 bases between them. The germline V gene encodes CDR1 SGHVS and CDR2 FQNEAQ. CDR3 sequence (DNA): TGTGCCAGCACCTCCGGAGGGGAGCTGTTTTTT. It is translated as CASTSGGELFF.

The chain has TRBV11-2 and TRBJ1-1; 8 nucleotides match TRBD1. With 0 bases clipped from V and 4 bases from J, the junction kept 7 bases outside the gene matches. This CDR3 has 16 amino acids. The V gene's germline CDR1 is SGHAT and CDR2 FQNNGV. Here the CDR3 DNA reads TGTGCCAGCAGCTTAGACGGGAACAGGGGGGGCACTGAAGCTTTCTTT. Amino acids: CASSLDGNRGGTEAFF.

J is TRBJ2-5 and V is TRBV11-2; a possible D gene is TRBD1 (7 bases). CDR3 length: 13 amino acids. The germline V gene has CDR1 SGHAT and CDR2 FQNNGV. Trimming cost V 5 bases and J 2 bases, with 9 bases left between them. CDR3: CASSAGQQETQYF. Here the CDR3 DNA reads TGTGCCAGCAGCGCGGGACAGCAAGAGACCCAGTACTTC. Combining the CDR3 with reference TRBV11-2 and TRBJ2-5 gives the whole variable domain EAGVAQSPRYKIIEKRQSVAFWCNPISGHATLYWYQQILGQGPKLLIQFQNNGVVDDSQLPKDRFSAERLKGVDSTLKIQPAKLEDSAVYLCASSAGQQETQYFGPGTRLLVL.

This clonotype was counted between two and nine times. This chain links TRBV11-2 with TRBJ1-2, with D tentatively TRBD1 (6 bases). Trimming cost V 1 base and J 3 bases, with 9 bases left between them. Germline V lookup: CDR1 SGHAT, CDR2 FQNNGV. The CDR3 spans 14 residues. The CDR3 here is CASSLVRTDYGYTF. For the CDR3, the DNA is TGTGCCAGCAGCTTAGTTCGGACAGACTATGGCTACACCTTC.

This clonotype was found a few times. The chain uses TRBV20-1 and TRBJ1-2; D is perhaps TRBD1 (5 bases). Per germline, CDR1 DFQATT and CDR2 SNEGSKA (reference sequence). Trimming left V 6 bases short and J 2 bases short, with 10 bases between. This CDR3 spans 12 amino acids. CDR3 residues: CSASQGNYGYTF. The CDR3 region has the DNA TGCAGTGCGAGCCAGGGAAACTATGGCTACACCTTC.

The rearrangement links TRBV25-1 to TRBJ1-3; possible D gene TRBD1, 5 bases. Per the germline V gene, CDR1 is MGHDK and CDR2 is SYGVNS. V lost 4 bases to trimming and J lost 0 bases, with 13 bases between them. The CDR3 is 16 residues long. The CDR3: CASSGQQASSGNTIYF. For the CDR3, the DNA is TGTGCCAGCAGTGGACAACAGGCCAGCTCTGGAAACACCATATATTTT.

This clonotype is termed medium-sized. V gene TRBV19 combines with J gene TRBJ1-2; D might be TRBD1 (5 bases). The CDR3 is made up of 15 amino acids. The V gene's germline CDR1 is LNHDA and CDR2 SQIVND (reference sequence). V dropped 6 bases and J dropped 3 bases, with 17 bases sitting between them. The CDR3: CASRNTGSQHYGYTF. CDR3 DNA sequence: TGTGCCAGTAGAAATACAGGCTCCCAACACTATGGCTACACCTTC.

V gene TRBV6-1 combines with J gene TRBJ2-1; 12 bases are shared with TRBD2. Looked up from germline, CDR1 is MNHNS and CDR2 is SASEGT. Losses at the gene ends were 3 bases for V and 4 bases for J; bases not matched to a gene: 1. This CDR3 has 15 amino acids. CDR3 bases: TGTGCCAGCAGTGAGCTAGCGGGGGGGTACAATGAGCAGTTCTTC. This encodes CASSELAGGYNEQFF.

The gene calls are TRBV19 and TRBJ1-5; perhaps TRBD1 as D (5 bases). The V gene's germline CDR1 is LNHDA and CDR2 SQIVND (reference sequence). The CDR3 is 12 amino acids. With 3 bases removed from V and 7 bases from J, the gap between germline ends came to 7 bases. The CDR3 region is CASSIRDQPQHF. The DNA of the CDR3 is TGTGCCAGTAGTATTCGGGACCAGCCCCAGCATTTT.

The rearrangement uses TRBV6-4 and TRBJ2-3; 14 nucleotides align to TRBD2. The CDR3 length is 16 residues. J gave up 4 bases and V 0 bases, and 0 bases lay outside the gene matches. Germline CDR1 and CDR2: MRHNA and SNTAGT. CDR3 sequence reads: CASSDSTSGGADTQYF. The CDR3 DNA follows: TGTGCCAGCAGTGACTCGACTAGCGGGGGGGCAGATACGCAGTATTTT.

V and J are TRBV23-1 and TRBJ1-1, with D possibly matching TRBD1 (6 bases). TRBV23-1 is marked as an open reading frame, function uncertain. The CDR3 extends over 15 amino acids. The V end lost 2 bases, the J end lost 4 bases, and 14 bases lay between the germline ends. The DNA of the CDR3 is TGCGCCAGCAGTCAACACAGGGAACCAAGCACTGAAGCTTTCTTT. The encoded protein is CASSQHREPSTEAFF.

In DNA, the CDR3 is TGTGCCAGCAGTGGACAGGTGAACACTGAAGCTTTCTTT. Amino acid sequence: CASSGQVNTEAFF. J is TRBJ1-1 and V is TRBV6-1, with a possible D match to TRBD1 (6 bases). Germline V lookup: CDR1 MNHNS, CDR2 SASEGT. CDR3 size: 13 residues. Trimming cost V 4 bases and J 0 bases, with 6 bases left between them.

The sample holds a few counts of this clonotype. This CDR3 reads CASSSLAGGVGEQFF. CDR3 in DNA: TGTGCCAGCAGTTCCCTAGCGGGGGGGGTCGGCGAGCAGTTCTTC. The chain has TRBV7-2 and TRBJ2-1; 12 bases line up with TRBD2. Germline V CDR1 and CDR2: SGHTA, FQGNSA. J gave up 10 bases and V 6 bases, and 10 bases lay outside the gene matches. CDR3 length: 15 residues.

This clonotype showed up just a few times. The chain recombines TRBV6-1 with TRBJ2-2, with D perhaps being TRBD1 or TRBD2 (5 bases each). V lost 4 bases and J 3 bases, leaving 9 bases between the germline ends. The CDR3 is made up of 14 amino acids. Germline CDR1 and CDR2: MNHNS and SASEGT. CDR3 bases: TGTGCCAGCAGTGGGGGGTCGGACACCGGGGAGCTGTTTTTT. Translated: CASSGGSDTGELFF.

The genes are TRBV2 and TRBJ1-5, with D unclear. Germline V gene lookup returns CDR1 SNHLY and CDR2 FYNNEI. This CDR3 comprises 13 residues. V was clipped by 8 bases and J by 6 bases, with 14 bases between them. The CDR3 DNA is TGTGCCAGCGAATATAATAAGGGTCAGCCCCAGCATTTT. It yields the protein CASEYNKGQPQHF.

This chain links TRBV5-1 with TRBJ2-7; D is perhaps TRBD2 (5 bases). This CDR3 has 16 residues. The germline V gene has CDR1 SGHRS and CDR2 YFSETQ. V shed 4 bases and J shed 0 bases, with 17 bases lying between them. In nucleotides, the CDR3 is TGCGCCAGCAGCCATGGAGGAGCTGCGGGCTCCTACGAGCAGTACTTC. Its translation is CASSHGGAAGSYEQYF.

The chain carries TRBV20-1 and TRBJ2-6; weak D call: TRBD1 (5 bases). From germline, CDR1 is DFQATT and CDR2 SNEGSKA (reference sequence). The CDR3 covers 15 residues. V lost 3 bases to trimming and J lost 2 bases, with 11 bases between them. CDR3 nucleotides: TGCAGTGCTAGGGTTACAGGTGCTGGGGCCAACGTCCTGACTTTC. Translated: CSARVTGAGANVLTF.